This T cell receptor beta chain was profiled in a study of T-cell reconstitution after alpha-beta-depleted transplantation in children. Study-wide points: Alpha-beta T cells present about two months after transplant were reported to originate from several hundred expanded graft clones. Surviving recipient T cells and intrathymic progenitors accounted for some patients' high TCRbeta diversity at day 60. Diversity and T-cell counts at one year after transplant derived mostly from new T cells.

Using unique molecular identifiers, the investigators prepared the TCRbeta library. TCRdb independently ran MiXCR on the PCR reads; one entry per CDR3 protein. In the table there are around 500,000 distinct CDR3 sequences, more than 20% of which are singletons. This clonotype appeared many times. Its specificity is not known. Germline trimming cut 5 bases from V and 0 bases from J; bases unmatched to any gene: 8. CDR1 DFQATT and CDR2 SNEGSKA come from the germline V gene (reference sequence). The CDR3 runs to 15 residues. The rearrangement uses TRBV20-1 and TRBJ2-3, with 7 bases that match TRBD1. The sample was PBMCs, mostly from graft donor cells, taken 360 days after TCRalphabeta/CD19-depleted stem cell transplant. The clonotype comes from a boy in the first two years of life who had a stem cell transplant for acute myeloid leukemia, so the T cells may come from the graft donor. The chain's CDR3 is CSARDRYPSTDTQYF. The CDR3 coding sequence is TGCAGTGCTCGGGACAGATATCCTAGCACAGATACGCAGTATTTT.